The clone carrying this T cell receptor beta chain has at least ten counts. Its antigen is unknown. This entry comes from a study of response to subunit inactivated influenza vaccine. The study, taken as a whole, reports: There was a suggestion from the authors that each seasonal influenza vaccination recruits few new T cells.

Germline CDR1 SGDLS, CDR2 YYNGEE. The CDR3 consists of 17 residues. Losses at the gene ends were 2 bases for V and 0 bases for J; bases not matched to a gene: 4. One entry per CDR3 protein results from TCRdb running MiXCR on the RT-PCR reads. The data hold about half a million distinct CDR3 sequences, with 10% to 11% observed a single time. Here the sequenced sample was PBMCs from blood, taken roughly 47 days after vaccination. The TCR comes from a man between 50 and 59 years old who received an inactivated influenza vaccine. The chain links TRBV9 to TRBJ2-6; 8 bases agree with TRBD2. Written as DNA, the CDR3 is TGTGCCAGCAGCGTCGACCGGGGGGGCTCTGGGGCCAACGTCCTGACTTTC. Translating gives CASSVDRGGSGANVLTF.